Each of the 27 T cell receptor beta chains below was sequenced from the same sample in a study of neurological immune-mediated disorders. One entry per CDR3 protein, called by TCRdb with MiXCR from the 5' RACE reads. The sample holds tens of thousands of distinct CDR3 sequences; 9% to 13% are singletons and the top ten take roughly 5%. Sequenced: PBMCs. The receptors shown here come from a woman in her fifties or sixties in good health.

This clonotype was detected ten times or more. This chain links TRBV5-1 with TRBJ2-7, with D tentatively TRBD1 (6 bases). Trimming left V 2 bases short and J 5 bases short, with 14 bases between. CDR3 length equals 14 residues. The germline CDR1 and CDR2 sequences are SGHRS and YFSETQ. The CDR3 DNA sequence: TGCGCCAGCAGCTTCTGGCCCGAGGGGGACGAGCAGTACTTC. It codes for CASSFWPEGDEQYF.

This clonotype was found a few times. CDR3 bases: TGCAGCGGGACAGGGGAGGCTGAAGCTTTCTTT. Amino acid sequence: CSGTGEAEAFF. The chain links TRBV29-1 to TRBJ1-1, with 9 bases fitting TRBD1. Germline trimming cut 7 bases from V and 6 bases from J; bases unmatched to any gene: 3. Germline-derived CDR1 and CDR2 are SQVTM and ANQGSEA. This CDR3 contains 11 residues.

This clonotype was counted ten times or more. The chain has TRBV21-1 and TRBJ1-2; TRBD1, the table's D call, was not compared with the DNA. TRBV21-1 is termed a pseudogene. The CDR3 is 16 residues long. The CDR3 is CASSKVWGQVSGGYTF. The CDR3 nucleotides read TGTGCCAGCAGCAAAGTTTGGGGACAGGTATCGGGCGGCTACACCTTC.

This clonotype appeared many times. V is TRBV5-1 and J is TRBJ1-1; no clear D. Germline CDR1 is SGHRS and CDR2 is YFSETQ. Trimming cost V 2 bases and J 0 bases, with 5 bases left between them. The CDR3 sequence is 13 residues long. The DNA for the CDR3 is TGCGCCAGCAGCTTAGGAATGAACACTGAAGCTTTCTTT. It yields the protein CASSLGMNTEAFF.

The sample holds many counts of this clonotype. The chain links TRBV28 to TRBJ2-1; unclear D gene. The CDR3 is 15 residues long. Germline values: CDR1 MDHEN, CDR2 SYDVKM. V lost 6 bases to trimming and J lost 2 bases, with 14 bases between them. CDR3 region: CASSGQAPAYNEQFF. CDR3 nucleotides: TGTGCCAGCAGCGGTCAGGCACCCGCCTACAATGAGCAGTTCTTC.

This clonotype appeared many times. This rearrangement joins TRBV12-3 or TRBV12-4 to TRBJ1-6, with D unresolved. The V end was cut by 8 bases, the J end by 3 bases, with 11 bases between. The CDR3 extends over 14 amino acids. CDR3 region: CASAPGGYNSPLHF. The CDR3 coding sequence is TGTGCCAGCGCTCCGGGAGGCTATAATTCACCCCTCCACTTT.

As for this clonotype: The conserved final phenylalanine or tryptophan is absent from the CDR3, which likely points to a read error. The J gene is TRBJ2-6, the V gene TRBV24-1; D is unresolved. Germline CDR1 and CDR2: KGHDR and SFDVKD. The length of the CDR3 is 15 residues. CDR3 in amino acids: CATSDQASGVNVLTS. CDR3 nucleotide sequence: TGTGCCACCAGTGATCAGGCCTCTGGGGTCAACGTCCTGACTTCC.

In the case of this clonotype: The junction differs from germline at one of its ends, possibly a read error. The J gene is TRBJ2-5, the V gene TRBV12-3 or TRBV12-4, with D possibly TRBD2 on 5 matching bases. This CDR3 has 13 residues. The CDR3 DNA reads TGTGTCAGCAGTGGTTCATGGAGGGAGACCCAGTACTTC. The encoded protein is CVSSGSWRETQYF.

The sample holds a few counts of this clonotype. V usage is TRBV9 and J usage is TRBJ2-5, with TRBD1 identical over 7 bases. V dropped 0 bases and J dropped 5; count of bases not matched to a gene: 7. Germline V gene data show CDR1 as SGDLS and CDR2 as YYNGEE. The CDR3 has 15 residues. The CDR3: CASSVGQGARETQYF. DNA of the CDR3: TGTGCCAGCAGCGTAGGACAGGGTGCGAGGGAGACCCAGTACTTC.

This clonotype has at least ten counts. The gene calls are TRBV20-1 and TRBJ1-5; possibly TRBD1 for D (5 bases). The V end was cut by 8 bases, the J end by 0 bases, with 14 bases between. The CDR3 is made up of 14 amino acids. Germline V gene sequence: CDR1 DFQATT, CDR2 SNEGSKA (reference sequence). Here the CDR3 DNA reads TGCAGTCTGCCAGGGTTTCTTAGCAATCAGCCCCAGCATTTT. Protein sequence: CSLPGFLSNQPQHF.

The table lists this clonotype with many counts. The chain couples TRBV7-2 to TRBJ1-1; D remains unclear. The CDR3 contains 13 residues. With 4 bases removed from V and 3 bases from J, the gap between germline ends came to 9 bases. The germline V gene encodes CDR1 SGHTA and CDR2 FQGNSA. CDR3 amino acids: CASSSVGDTEAFF. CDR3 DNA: TGTGCCAGCAGCTCTGTCGGGGACACTGAAGCTTTCTTT.

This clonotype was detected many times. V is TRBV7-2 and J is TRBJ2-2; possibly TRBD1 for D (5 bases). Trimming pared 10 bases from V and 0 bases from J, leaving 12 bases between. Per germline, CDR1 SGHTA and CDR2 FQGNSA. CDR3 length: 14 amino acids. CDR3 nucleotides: TGTGCCACCACTCGACAGCCGAACACCGGGGAGCTGTTTTTT. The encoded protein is CATTRQPNTGELFF.

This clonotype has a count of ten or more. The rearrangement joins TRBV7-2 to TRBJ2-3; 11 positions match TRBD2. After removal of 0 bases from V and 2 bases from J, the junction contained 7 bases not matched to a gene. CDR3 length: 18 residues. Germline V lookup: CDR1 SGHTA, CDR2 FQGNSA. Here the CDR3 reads CASSLAIIAGGPTDTQYF. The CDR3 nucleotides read TGTGCCAGCAGCTTAGCGATTATAGCGGGGGGGCCCACAGATACGCAGTATTTT.

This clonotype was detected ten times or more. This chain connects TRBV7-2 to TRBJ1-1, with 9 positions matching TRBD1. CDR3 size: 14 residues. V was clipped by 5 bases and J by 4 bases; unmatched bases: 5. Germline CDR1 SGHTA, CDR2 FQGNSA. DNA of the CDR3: TGTGCCAGCAGCCACAGGGACAGGGTCACTGAAGCTTTCTTT. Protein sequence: CASSHRDRVTEAFF. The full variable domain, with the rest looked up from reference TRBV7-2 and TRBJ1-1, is GAGVSQSPSNKVTEKGKDVELRCDPISGHTALYWYRQSLGQGLEFLIYFQGNSAPDKSGLPSDRFSAERTGGSVSTLTIQRTQQEDSAVYLCASSHRDRVTEAFFGQGTRLTVV.

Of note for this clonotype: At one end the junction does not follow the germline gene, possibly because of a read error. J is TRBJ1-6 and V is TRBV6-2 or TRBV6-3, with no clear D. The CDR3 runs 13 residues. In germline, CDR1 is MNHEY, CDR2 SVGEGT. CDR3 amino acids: CASSSRGQSPLNF. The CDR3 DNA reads TGTGCAAGCAGTTCTAGAGGGCAATCACCCCTCAACTTT.

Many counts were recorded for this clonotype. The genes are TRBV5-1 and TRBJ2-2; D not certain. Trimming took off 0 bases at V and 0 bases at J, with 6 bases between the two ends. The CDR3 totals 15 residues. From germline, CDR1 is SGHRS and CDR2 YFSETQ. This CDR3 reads CASSLDRANTGELFF. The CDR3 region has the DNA TGCGCCAGCAGCTTGGACCGCGCGAACACCGGGGAGCTGTTTTTT.

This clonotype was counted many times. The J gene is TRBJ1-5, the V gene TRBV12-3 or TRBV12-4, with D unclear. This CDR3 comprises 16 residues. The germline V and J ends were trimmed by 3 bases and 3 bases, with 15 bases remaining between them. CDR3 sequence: CASSFTLPLFNQPQHF. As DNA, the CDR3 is TGTGCCAGCAGTTTTACCCTACCGCTATTCAATCAGCCCCAGCATTTT.

The CDR3 reads CATEKDRNEQFF. In nucleotides, the CDR3 is TGTGCCACCGAGAAAGACAGGAATGAGCAGTTCTTC. The chain links TRBV10-3 to TRBJ2-1, with D possibly TRBD1 on 6 matching bases. CDR3 length: 12 residues. CDR1 and CDR2 (germline): ENHRY, SYGVKD. V lost 10 bases, J lost 7 bases, and 14 bases lay in between.

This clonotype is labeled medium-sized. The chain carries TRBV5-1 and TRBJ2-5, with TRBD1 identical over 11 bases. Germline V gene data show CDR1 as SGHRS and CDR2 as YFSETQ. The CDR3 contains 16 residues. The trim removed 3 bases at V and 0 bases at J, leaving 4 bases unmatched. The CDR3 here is CASSSGTGGYQETQYF. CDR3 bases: TGCGCCAGCAGCTCTGGGACAGGGGGGTACCAAGAGACCCAGTACTTC.

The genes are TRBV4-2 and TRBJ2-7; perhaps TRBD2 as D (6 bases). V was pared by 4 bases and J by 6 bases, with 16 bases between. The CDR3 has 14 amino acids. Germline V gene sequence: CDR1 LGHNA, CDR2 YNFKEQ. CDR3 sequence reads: CASSRNGEAGEQYF. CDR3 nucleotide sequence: TGTGCCAGCAGCCGGAACGGGGAGGCCGGCGAGCAGTACTTC.

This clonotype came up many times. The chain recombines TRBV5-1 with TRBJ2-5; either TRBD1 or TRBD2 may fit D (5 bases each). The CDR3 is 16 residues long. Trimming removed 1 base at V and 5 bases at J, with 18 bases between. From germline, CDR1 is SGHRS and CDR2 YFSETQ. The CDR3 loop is CASSLTLGTGWETQYF. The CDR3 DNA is TGCGCCAGCAGCTTGACGCTGGGGACCGGCTGGGAGACCCAGTACTTC. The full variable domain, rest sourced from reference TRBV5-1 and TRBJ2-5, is KAGVTQTPRYLIKTRGQQVTLSCSPISGHRSVSWYQQTPGQGLQFLFEYFSETQRNKGNFPGRFSGRQFSNSRSEMNVSTLELGDSALYLCASSLTLGTGWETQYFGPGTRLLVL.

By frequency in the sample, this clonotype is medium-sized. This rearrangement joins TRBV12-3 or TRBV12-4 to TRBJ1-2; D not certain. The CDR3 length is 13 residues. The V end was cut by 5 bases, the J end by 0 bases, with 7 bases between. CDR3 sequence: CASSPTTNYGYTF. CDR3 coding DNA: TGTGCCAGCAGTCCGACCACTAACTATGGCTACACCTTC.

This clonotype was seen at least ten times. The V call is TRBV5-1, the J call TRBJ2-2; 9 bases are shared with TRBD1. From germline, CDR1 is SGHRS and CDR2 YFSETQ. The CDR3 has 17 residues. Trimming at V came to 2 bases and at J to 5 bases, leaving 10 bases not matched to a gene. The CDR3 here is CASSFTATGGLTGELFF. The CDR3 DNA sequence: TGCGCCAGCAGCTTCACGGCGACAGGGGGGCTGACCGGGGAGCTGTTTTTT.

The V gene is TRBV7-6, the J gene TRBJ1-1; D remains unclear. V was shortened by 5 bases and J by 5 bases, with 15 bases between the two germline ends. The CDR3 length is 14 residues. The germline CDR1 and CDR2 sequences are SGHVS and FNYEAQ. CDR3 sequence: CASSPDPLWTEAFF. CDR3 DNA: TGTGCCAGCAGCCCGGACCCTTTGTGGACTGAAGCTTTCTTT.

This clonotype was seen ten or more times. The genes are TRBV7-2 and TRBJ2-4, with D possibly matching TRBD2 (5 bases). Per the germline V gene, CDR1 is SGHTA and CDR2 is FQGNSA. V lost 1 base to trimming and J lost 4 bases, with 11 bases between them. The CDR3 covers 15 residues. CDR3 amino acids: CASSLGGNRKNIQYF. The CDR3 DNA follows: TGTGCCAGCAGCTTAGGAGGGAATCGAAAAAACATTCAGTACTTC.

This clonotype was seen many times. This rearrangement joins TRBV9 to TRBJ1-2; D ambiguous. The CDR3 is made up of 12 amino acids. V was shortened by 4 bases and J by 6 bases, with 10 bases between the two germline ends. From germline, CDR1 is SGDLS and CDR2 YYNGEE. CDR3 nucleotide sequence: TGTGCCAGCAGCCCGAGGACGGATGGCTACACCTTC. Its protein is CASSPRTDGYTF.

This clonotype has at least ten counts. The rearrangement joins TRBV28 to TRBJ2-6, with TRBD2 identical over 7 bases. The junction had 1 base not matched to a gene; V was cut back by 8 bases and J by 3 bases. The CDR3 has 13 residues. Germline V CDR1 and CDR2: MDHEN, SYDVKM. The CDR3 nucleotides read TGTGCCAGCGGGGGGGGTGGGGCCAACGTCCTGACTTTC. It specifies CASGGGGANVLTF.